One and the same sample provided the 6 T cell receptor beta chains below, sequenced in a study of response to subunit inactivated influenza vaccine. TCRdb used MiXCR to reprocess the RT-PCR reads, holding one entry per CDR3 protein. Among over 150,000 distinct CDR3 sequences listed, about 11% were seen once. This specimen was CD8+ T cells sorted from PBMCs, taken around 25 months after vaccination. These receptors originate from a man in his fifties or sixties who received an inactivated influenza vaccine.

V is TRBV21-1 and J is TRBJ2-1. TRBV21-1 is flagged as a pseudogene. CDR3 length: 13 amino acids. The CDR3 loop reads CATSCVLENEQFF. DNA of the CDR3: TGTGCCACCAGTTGTGTGCTGGAAAATGAGCAGTTCTTC.

This clonotype was seen repeatedly, ten times or more. The genes are TRBV24-1 and TRBJ2-5; D remains unclear. The CDR3 length is 13 residues. Germline CDR1 KGHDR, CDR2 SFDVKD. V lost 8 bases and J lost 5, with 14 bases in between. In nucleotides, the CDR3 is TGTGCCACCACGGGTCCAATCGGGGAGACCCAGTACTTC. Encoded protein: CATTGPIGETQYF.

A few counts support this clonotype. J is TRBJ2-1 and V is TRBV6-1; D unresolved. The CDR3 consists of 14 residues. The germline V and J ends were trimmed by 7 bases and 1 base, with 11 bases remaining between them. Germline assignment: CDR1 MNHNS and CDR2 SASEGT. The CDR3 loop reads CASMPYNSYNEQFF. As DNA, the CDR3 is TGTGCCAGCATGCCTTACAATTCCTACAATGAGCAGTTCTTC.

The genes are TRBV7-3 and TRBJ2-2, with TRBD2 matching over 10 bases. The CDR3 extends over 17 amino acids. Germline CDR1 and CDR2: SGHTA and FQGTGA. Germline trimming cut 5 bases from V and 7 bases from J; bases unmatched to any gene: 13. This CDR3 reads CASSTTPLAGRDGELFF. CDR3 coding DNA: TGTGCCAGCAGCACCACCCCACTAGCGGGAAGGGACGGGGAGCTGTTTTTT.

This clonotype was seen a few times. The chain recombines TRBV12-3 or TRBV12-4 with TRBJ2-3; 7 bases map to TRBD2. J gave up 4 bases and V 2 bases, and 3 bases lay outside the gene matches. The CDR3 has 14 amino acids. CDR3 nucleotides: TGTGCCAGCAGTTTAACGCGGGGGTCAGATACGCAGTATTTT. It is translated as CASSLTRGSDTQYF.

V usage is TRBV5-1 and J usage is TRBJ2-2; TRBD2 aligns across 11 bases. CDR3 length: 18 amino acids. Per the germline V gene, CDR1 is SGHRS and CDR2 is YFSETQ. Unmatched junction bases numbered 9, after V lost 1 base and J lost 4 bases. The CDR3 nucleotides are TGCGCCAGCAGCTTGCCGGCGACTAGCGGGATCGGCACCGGGGAGCTGTTTTTT. It specifies CASSLPATSGIGTGELFF. Together with reference TRBV5-1 and TRBJ2-2, the CDR3 gives the full variable domain: KAGVTQTPRYLIKTRGQQVTLSCSPISGHRSVSWYQQTPGQGLQFLFEYFSETQRNKGNFPGRFSGRQFSNSRSEMNVSTLELGDSALYLCASSLPATSGIGTGELFFGEGSRLTVL.